These 25 T cell receptor beta chains were all obtained from the same sample, sequenced in a study of T cell responses to AZD1222 COVID-19 vaccine. Measured with immunoSEQ multiplex PCR; TCRdb has only the in-frame clones, and not every one. The top ten clones hold roughly 2.5% of a sample with around 26,000 clones, just over 85% of them seen once. This specimen was peripheral blood, taken 28 days after the second AZD1222 dose. These receptor sequences come from an adult who received the AZD1222 COVID-19 vaccine.

CDR3 DNA sequence: TGCAGCGTGCGGACAGGATACAATGAGCAGTTCTTC. The encoded protein is CSVRTGYNEQFF. The J gene is TRBJ2-1, the V gene TRBV29-1; TRBD1 matches at 7 bases. CDR1 SQVTM and CDR2 ANQGSEA come from the germline V gene. J was trimmed by 4 bases and V by 6 bases; bases with no gene match: 3. There are 12 residues in the CDR3.

V gene TRBV7-6 combines with J gene TRBJ2-7, with 9 bases identical to TRBD1. Germline values: CDR1 SGHVS, CDR2 FNYEAQ. V trimming: 5 bases; J trimming: 5 bases; junction bases outside the gene matches: 4. This CDR3 is 13 amino acids long. The CDR3 nucleotides read TGTGCCAGCAGCCCCCGGGACAGGGACGAGCAGTACTTC. It translates to CASSPRDRDEQYF. Based on the CDR3 plus reference TRBV7-6 and TRBJ2-7, the full variable domain is GAGVSQSPRYKVTKRGQDVALRCDPISGHVSLYWYRQALGQGPEFLTYFNYEAQQDKSGLPNDRFSAERPEGSISTLTIQRTEQRDSAMYRCASSPRDRDEQYFGPGTRLTVT.

The chain links TRBV21-1 to TRBJ1-6. TRBV21-1 represents a pseudogene. This CDR3 region has 13 residues. CDR3 protein: CAARGGGNSPLHF. CDR3 nucleotides: TGTGCCGCCCGGGGGGGAGGTAATTCACCCCTCCACTTT.

This clone showed up just a few times. The rearrangement joins TRBV3-1 (or the pseudogene TRBV3-2) to TRBJ1-6; 8 nucleotides match TRBD1. This CDR3 is 15 amino acids long. The germline V gene encodes CDR1 LGHDT and CDR2 YNNKEL (reference sequence). After removal of 6 bases from V and 0 bases from J, the junction contained 1 base not matched to a gene. The CDR3 is CASRDRGSYNSPLHF. As DNA, the CDR3 is TGTGCCAGCAGAGACAGGGGCTCCTATAATTCACCCCTCCACTTT.

This chain links TRBV7-2 with TRBJ1-1; no clear D. V was clipped by 2 bases and J by 5 bases, with 9 bases between them. This CDR3 contains 13 residues. Per the germline V gene, CDR1 is SGHTA and CDR2 is FQGNSA. CDR3 protein: CASSLQHMTEAFF. The CDR3 DNA reads as TGTGCCAGCAGCTTACAGCATATGACTGAAGCTTTCTTT.

The chain is built from TRBV10-3 and TRBJ1-1; 8 nucleotides align to TRBD1. CDR3 length equals 12 residues. V dropped 10 bases and J dropped 2; count of bases not matched to a gene: 3. Germline CDR1 and CDR2: ENHRY and SYGVKD. CDR3 DNA sequence: TGTGCCACCGGACAGGGAAACACTGAAGCTTTCTTT. Its translation is CATGQGNTEAFF.

The V gene is TRBV19, the J gene TRBJ2-7; tentative D call: TRBD2 (7 bases). Trimming left V 3 bases short and J 2 bases short, with 14 bases between. CDR3 size: 15 residues. Germline loops: CDR1 LNHDA, CDR2 SQIVND (reference sequence). CDR3 in DNA: TGTGCCAGTAGTATGGGGGGGGCTGGCACCTACGAGCAGTACTTC. Amino acid sequence: CASSMGGAGTYEQYF.

This clone was counted once. For the CDR3, the DNA is TGCGCCAGCAGCTTGGTGGAGGGACCCCATAATTCACCCCTCCACTTT. It translates to CASSLVEGPHNSPLHF. The chain links TRBV5-1 to TRBJ1-6, with D possibly being TRBD1 (5 bases). The CDR3 has 16 amino acids. Per germline, CDR1 SGHRS and CDR2 YFSETQ. Trimming took off 0 bases at V and 5 bases at J, with 12 bases between the two ends.

This clone has a single count. This rearrangement joins TRBV3-1 (or the pseudogene TRBV3-2) to TRBJ2-1; D is ambiguous. The germline V and J ends were trimmed by 0 bases and 8 bases, with 14 bases remaining between them. The CDR3 is made up of 15 amino acids. The germline CDR1 and CDR2 sequences are LGHDT and YNNKEL (reference sequence). The CDR3 reads CASSQDPLSSDEQFF. CDR3 nucleotide sequence: TGTGCCAGCAGCCAAGATCCGCTATCGTCGGATGAGCAGTTCTTC.

This rearrangement joins TRBV7-2 to TRBJ2-3; the D is unclear. V was pared by 2 bases and J by 7 bases, with 16 bases between. The V gene's germline CDR1 is SGHTA and CDR2 FQGNSA. The CDR3 contains 15 residues. CDR3 bases: TGTGCCAGCAGCTTATCCCCGAACGCCCGAAATACGCAGTATTTT. Amino acids: CASSLSPNARNTQYF.

The chain carries TRBV5-5 and TRBJ2-1, with a tentative D call TRBD2 (7 bases). Germline V gives CDR1 SGHKS, CDR2 YYEKEE (reference sequence). The CDR3 contains 15 residues. The V end was cut by 4 bases, the J end by 6 bases, with 17 bases between. The CDR3 bases are TGTGCCAGCAGCCAGACCGGGGGGCCTGGCAATGAGCAGTTCTTC. Amino acids: CASSQTGGPGNEQFF.

This clone has only one observation. The chain couples TRBV9 to TRBJ1-3; D uncertain. Germline V lookup: CDR1 SGDLS, CDR2 YYNGEE. V shed 0 bases and J shed 0 bases, with 7 bases lying between them. The CDR3 totals 15 residues. The CDR3 sequence: CASSVGVNSGNTIYF. CDR3 DNA sequence: TGTGCCAGCAGCGTAGGTGTCAACTCTGGAAACACCATATATTTT.

This clone was seen once. This chain connects TRBV9 to TRBJ2-3; D might be TRBD2 (5 bases). The CDR3 loop spans 15 amino acids. Per the germline V gene, CDR1 is SGDLS and CDR2 is YYNGEE. Trimming shortened V by 0 bases and J by 6 bases, and 14 bases separated the two germline ends. The CDR3 here is CASSVGGTSADTQYF. CDR3 bases: TGTGCCAGCAGCGTAGGGGGTACTAGTGCGGATACGCAGTATTTT.

This chain joins TRBV10-3 and TRBJ1-2; D uncertain. The CDR3 totals 14 residues. V was cut by 3 bases and J by 2 bases, with 10 bases left in between. Germline-derived CDR1 and CDR2 are ENHRY and SYGVKD. The chain's CDR3 is CAISDIAGNYGYTF. CDR3 sequence (DNA): TGTGCCATCAGTGATATAGCGGGGAACTATGGCTACACCTTC.

This chain connects TRBV4-1 to TRBJ2-7; 10 nucleotides line up with TRBD2. V was clipped by 3 bases and J by 5 bases; unmatched bases: 7. Per germline, CDR1 MGHRA and CDR2 YSYEKL. This CDR3 comprises 15 residues. This CDR3 reads CASSHPSGGTHEQYF. The CDR3 DNA reads as TGCGCCAGCAGCCATCCTAGCGGGGGAACCCACGAGCAGTACTTC.

This chain uses TRBV9 with TRBJ1-1; tentative D call: TRBD1 (5 bases). The CDR3 runs 17 residues. V was shortened by 3 bases and J by 4 bases, with 22 bases between the two germline ends. Germline CDR1 SGDLS, CDR2 YYNGEE. CDR3: CASSASGVNGGSTEAFF. The DNA of the CDR3 is TGTGCCAGCAGCGCCAGCGGGGTCAACGGGGGATCCACTGAAGCTTTCTTT.

The J gene is TRBJ1-1, the V gene TRBV4-1, with 10 positions matching TRBD1. Per the germline V gene, CDR1 is MGHRA and CDR2 is YSYEKL. The CDR3 contains 14 residues. J lost 8 bases, V lost 0 bases, and 3 bases had no gene match. CDR3 coding DNA: TGCGCCAGCAGCCAAGAGACAGGGGGCTTAGAAGCTTTCTTT. Protein: CASSQETGGLEAFF.

V is TRBV6-2 or TRBV6-3 and J is TRBJ2-1; D is unresolved. V was cut by 4 bases and J by 3 bases, with 7 bases left in between. Germline-derived CDR1 and CDR2 are MNHEY and SVGEGT. The CDR3 is 13 amino acids. The CDR3 protein is CASSSGFYNEQFF. The CDR3 coding sequence is TGTGCCAGCAGTTCCGGGTTCTACAATGAGCAGTTCTTC.

The CDR3 protein is CASTQGAGQPQHF. CDR3 nucleotides: TGTGCCAGCACCCAGGGGGCCGGTCAGCCCCAGCATTTT. The chain uses TRBV12-3 or TRBV12-4 and TRBJ1-5, with TRBD1 matching over 8 bases. The CDR3 spans 13 residues. J was trimmed by 6 bases and V by 7 bases; bases with no gene match: 5.

The chain has TRBV9 and TRBJ2-7; the D gene is possibly TRBD1 (5 bases). V lost 1 base and J 0 bases, leaving 11 bases between the germline ends. From germline, CDR1 is SGDLS and CDR2 YYNGEE. The CDR3 loop spans 15 amino acids. CDR3 amino acids: CASSVTATASYEQYF. CDR3 in DNA: TGTGCCAGCAGCGTAACTGCGACAGCCTCCTACGAGCAGTACTTC.

The gene calls are TRBV1 and TRBJ2-3; TRBD2, the D gene given by the table, was not confirmed from the DNA. TRBV1 is noted as a pseudogene. This CDR3 is built from 14 residues. CDR3 in amino acids: CTSSWTSGADTQYF. The CDR3 bases are TGCACCAGCAGTTGGACTAGCGGGGCAGATACGCAGTATTTT.

The gene calls are TRBV28 and TRBJ2-1; D could derive from TRBD1 or TRBD2 (5 bases each). The CDR3 is made up of 17 amino acids. The germline V gene has CDR1 MDHEN and CDR2 SYDVKM. The V gene lost 7 bases and the J gene lost 8 bases, with 27 bases spanning the gap. CDR3 region: CASNTPSILWDDDEQFF. CDR3 nucleotide sequence: TGTGCCAGCAACACGCCCTCAATCCTCTGGGACGACGATGAGCAGTTCTTC.

V and J are TRBV2 and TRBJ2-7; possible D gene TRBD1, 5 bases. Germline-derived CDR1 and CDR2 are SNHLY and FYNNEI. Trimming left V 3 bases short and J 5 bases short, with 11 bases between. The CDR3 totals 13 residues. CDR3 sequence (DNA): TGTGCCAGCAGTGACAGGGTGGGCCACGAGCAGTACTTC. Translated, it gives CASSDRVGHEQYF.

Of note for this clone: This specimen includes other DNA sequences encoding the same CDR3. The chain joins TRBV6-1 to TRBJ1-1; 8 positions match TRBD1. Germline CDR1 reads MNHNS; CDR2 reads SASEGT. The CDR3 is made up of 14 amino acids. Unmatched junction bases numbered 4, after V lost 3 bases and J lost 4 bases. CDR3 DNA sequence: TGTGCCAGCAGTGACCAGGGGGCAGTCACTGAAGCTTTCTTT. The encoded protein is CASSDQGAVTEAFF.

This rearrangement joins TRBV28 to TRBJ1-5, with unresolved D. CDR1 MDHEN and CDR2 SYDVKM come from the germline V gene. The CDR3 length is 14 residues. V was clipped by 10 bases and J by 7 bases, with 20 bases between them. CDR3 nucleotides: TGTGCCACTCAACCGGGCTCTCGGCGACAGCCCCAGCATTTT. Amino acid sequence: CATQPGSRRQPQHF.